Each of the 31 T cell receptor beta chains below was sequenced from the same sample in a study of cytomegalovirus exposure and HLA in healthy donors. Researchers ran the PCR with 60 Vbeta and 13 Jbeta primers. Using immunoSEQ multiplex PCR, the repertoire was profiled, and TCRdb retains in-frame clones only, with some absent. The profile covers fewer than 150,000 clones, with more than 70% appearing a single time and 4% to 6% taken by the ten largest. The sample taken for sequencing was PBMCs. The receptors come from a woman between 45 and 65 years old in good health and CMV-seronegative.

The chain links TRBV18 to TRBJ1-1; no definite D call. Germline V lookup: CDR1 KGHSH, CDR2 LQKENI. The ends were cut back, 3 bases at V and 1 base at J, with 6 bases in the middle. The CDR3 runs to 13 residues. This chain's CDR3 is CASSPYKNTEAFF. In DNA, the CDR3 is TGTGCCAGCTCACCTTACAAGAACACTGAAGCTTTCTTT.

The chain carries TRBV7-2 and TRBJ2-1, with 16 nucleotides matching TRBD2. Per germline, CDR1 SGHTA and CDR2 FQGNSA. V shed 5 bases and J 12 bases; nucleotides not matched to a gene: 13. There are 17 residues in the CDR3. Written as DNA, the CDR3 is TGTGCCAGCAGCCTCGGCCCGACCGGGACTAGCGGGGGGGCGCAGTTCTTC. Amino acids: CASSLGPTGTSGGAQFF.

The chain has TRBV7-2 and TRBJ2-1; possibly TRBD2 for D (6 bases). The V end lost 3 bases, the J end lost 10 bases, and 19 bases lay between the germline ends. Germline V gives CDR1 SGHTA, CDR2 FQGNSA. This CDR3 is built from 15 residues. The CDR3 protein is CASSFGGGSPREQFF. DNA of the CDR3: TGTGCCAGCAGCTTTGGTGGGGGGTCCCCTCGGGAGCAGTTCTTC.

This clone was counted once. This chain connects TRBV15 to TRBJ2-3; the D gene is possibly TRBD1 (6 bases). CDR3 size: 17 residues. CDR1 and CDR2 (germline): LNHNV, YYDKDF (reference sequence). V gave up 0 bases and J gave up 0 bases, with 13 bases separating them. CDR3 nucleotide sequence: TGTGCCACCAGCAGAGAGGTAGCAGGGGCTAGCACAGATACGCAGTATTTT. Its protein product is CATSREVAGASTDTQYF.

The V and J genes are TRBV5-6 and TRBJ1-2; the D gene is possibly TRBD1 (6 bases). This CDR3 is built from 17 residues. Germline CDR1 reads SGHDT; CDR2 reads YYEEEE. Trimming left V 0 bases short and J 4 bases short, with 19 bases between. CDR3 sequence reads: CASSLAGNSGVIYGYTF. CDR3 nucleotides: TGTGCCAGCAGCTTGGCCGGAAATTCAGGGGTCATCTATGGCTACACCTTC.

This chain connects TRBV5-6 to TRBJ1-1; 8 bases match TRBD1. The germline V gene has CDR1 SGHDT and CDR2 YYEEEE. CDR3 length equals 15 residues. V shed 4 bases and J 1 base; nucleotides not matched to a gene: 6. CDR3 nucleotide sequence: TGTGCCAGCAGCCTCCTGGACAGGGCGAACACTGAAGCTTTCTTT. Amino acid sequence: CASSLLDRANTEAFF.

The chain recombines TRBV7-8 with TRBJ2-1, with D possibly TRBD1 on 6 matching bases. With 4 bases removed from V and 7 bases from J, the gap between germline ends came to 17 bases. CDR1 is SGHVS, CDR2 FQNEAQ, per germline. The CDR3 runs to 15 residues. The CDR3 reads CASSYTGFLGNEQFF. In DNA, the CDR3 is TGTGCCAGCAGCTACACAGGGTTTTTAGGAAATGAGCAGTTCTTC.

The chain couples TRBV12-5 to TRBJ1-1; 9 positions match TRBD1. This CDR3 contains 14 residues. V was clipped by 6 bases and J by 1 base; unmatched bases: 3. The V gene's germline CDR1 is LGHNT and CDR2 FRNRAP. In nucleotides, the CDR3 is TGTGCTAGTGGCCCGGGACAGGGGAACACTGAAGCTTTCTTT. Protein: CASGPGQGNTEAFF.

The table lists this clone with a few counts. In DNA form, the CDR3 reads TGTGCCAGCAGGACTACGGGACAGGGGCAAGGCTACACCTTC. Protein sequence: CASRTTGQGQGYTF. The chain carries TRBV6-1 and TRBJ1-2; the match to TRBD1 covers 10 bases. V lost 6 bases to trimming and J lost 8 bases; unmatched junction nucleotides: 9. Germline V gene data show CDR1 as MNHNS and CDR2 as SASEGT. This CDR3 comprises 14 residues.

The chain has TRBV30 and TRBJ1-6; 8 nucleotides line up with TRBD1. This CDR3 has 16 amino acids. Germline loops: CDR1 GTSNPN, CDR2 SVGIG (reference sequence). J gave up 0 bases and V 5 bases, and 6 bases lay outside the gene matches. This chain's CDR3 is CAWGGQVSSYNSPLHF. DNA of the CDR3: TGTGCCTGGGGGGGACAGGTGAGCTCCTATAATTCACCCCTCCACTTT.

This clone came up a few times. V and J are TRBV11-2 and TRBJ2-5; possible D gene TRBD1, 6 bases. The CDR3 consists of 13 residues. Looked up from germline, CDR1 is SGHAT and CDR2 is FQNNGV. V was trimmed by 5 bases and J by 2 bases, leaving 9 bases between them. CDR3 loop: CASSRGQQETQYF. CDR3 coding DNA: TGTGCCAGCAGCCGCGGACAGCAAGAGACCCAGTACTTC. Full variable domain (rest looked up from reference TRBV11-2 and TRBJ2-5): EAGVAQSPRYKIIEKRQSVAFWCNPISGHATLYWYQQILGQGPKLLIQFQNNGVVDDSQLPKDRFSAERLKGVDSTLKIQPAKLEDSAVYLCASSRGQQETQYFGPGTRLLVL.

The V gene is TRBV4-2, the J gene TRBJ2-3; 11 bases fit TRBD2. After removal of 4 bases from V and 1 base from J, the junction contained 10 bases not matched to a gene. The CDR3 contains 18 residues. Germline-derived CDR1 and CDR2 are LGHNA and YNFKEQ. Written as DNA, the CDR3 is TGTGCCAGCAGCCCAGAATTAGCGGGGGGGCTGCGCACAGATACGCAGTATTTT. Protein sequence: CASSPELAGGLRTDTQYF.

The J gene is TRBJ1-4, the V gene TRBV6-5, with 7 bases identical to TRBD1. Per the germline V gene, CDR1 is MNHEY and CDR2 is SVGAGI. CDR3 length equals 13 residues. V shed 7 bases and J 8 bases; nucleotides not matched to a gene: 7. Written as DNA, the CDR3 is TGTGCCAGCACCAGACAGGGATTAGAAAAACTGTTTTTT. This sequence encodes CASTRQGLEKLFF.

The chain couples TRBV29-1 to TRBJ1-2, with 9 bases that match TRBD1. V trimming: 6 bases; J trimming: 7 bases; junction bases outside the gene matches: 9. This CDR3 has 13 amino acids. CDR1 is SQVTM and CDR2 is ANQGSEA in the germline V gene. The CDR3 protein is CSVGTGGRGGYTF. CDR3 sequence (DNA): TGCAGCGTGGGCACAGGGGGCAGAGGTGGCTACACCTTC.

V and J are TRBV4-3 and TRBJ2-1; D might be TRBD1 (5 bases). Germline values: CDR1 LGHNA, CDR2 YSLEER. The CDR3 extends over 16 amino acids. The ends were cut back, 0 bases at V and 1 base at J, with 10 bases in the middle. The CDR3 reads CASSQDFRGSYNEQFF. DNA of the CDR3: TGCGCCAGCAGCCAAGATTTTAGGGGATCCTACAATGAGCAGTTCTTC.

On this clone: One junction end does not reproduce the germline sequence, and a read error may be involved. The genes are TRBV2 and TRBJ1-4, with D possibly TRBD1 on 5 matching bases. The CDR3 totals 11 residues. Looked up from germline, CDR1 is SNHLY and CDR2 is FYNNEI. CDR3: CASRAPLRQIF. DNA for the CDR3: TGTGCCAGCAGGGCCCCGCTGAGACAGATTTTT.

The DNA for the CDR3 is TGTGCCAGCAGCCGACAGGCCTTAGAGAACACTGAAGCTTTCTTT. Amino acids: CASSRQALENTEAFF. The V call is TRBV7-9, the J call TRBJ1-1; D might be TRBD1 (6 bases). This CDR3 has 15 residues. Germline V gene data show CDR1 as SEHNR and CDR2 as FQNEAQ (reference sequence). V lost 5 bases and J 1 base, leaving 14 bases between the germline ends. The whole variable domain, remainder taken from reference TRBV7-9 and TRBJ1-1, is DTGVSQNPRHKITKRGQNVTFRCDPISEHNRLYWYRQTLGQGPEFLTYFQNEAQLEKSRLLSDRFSAERPKGSFSTLEIQRTEQGDSAMYLCASSRQALENTEAFFGQGTRLTVV.

As DNA, the CDR3 is TGTGCCAGCAGACTGACAGGGGCTGGCGGGGAGCTGTTTTTT. It codes for CASRLTGAGGELFF. The gene calls are TRBV5-6 and TRBJ2-2; 8 bases fit TRBD1. The CDR3 contains 14 residues. Trimming removed 5 bases from V and 7 bases from J; junction bases left unmatched: 7. Germline V gives CDR1 SGHDT, CDR2 YYEEEE.

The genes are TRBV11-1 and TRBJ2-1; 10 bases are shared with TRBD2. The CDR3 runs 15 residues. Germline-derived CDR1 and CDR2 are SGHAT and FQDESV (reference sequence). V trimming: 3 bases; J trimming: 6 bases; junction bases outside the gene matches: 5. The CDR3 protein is CASSFNSGGFNEQFF. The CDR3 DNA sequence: TGTGCCAGCAGCTTCAATAGCGGGGGGTTCAATGAGCAGTTCTTC.

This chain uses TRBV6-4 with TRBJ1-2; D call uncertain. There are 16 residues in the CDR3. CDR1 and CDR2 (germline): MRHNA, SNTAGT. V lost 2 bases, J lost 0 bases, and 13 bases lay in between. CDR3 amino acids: CASSDTPQTPNYGYTF. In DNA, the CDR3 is TGTGCCAGCAGTGACACACCACAGACACCTAACTATGGCTACACCTTC.

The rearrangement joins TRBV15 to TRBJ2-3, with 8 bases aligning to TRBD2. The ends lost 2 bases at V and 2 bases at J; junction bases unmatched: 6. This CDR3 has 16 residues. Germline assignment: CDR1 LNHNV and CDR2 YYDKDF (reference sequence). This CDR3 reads CATSRNRGGTTDTQYF. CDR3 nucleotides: TGTGCCACCAGCAGAAATCGGGGGGGCACCACAGATACGCAGTATTTT.

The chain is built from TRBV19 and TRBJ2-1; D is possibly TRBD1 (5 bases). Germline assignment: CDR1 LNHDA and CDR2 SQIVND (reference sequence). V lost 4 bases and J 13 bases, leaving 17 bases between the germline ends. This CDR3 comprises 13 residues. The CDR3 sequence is CASSTQPPGSQFF. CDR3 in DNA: TGTGCCAGTAGTACCCAACCTCCAGGGTCCCAGTTCTTC.

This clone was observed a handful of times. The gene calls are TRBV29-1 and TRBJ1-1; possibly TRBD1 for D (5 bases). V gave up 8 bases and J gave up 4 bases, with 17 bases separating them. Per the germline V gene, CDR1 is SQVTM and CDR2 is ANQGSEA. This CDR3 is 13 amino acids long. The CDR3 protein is CSIYLGVGTEAFF. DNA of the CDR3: TGCAGCATTTACTTAGGGGTGGGCACTGAAGCTTTCTTT.

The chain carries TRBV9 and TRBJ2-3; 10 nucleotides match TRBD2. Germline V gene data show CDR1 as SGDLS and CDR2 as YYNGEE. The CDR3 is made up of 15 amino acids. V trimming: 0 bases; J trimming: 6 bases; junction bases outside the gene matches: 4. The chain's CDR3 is CASSVVSGGPDTQYF. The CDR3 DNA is TGTGCCAGCAGCGTAGTTAGCGGGGGGCCCGATACGCAGTATTTT.

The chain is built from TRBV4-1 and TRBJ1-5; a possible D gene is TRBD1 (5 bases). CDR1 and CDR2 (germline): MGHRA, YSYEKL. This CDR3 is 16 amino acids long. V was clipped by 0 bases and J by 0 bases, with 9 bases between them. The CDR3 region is CASSQEGGLSNQPQHF. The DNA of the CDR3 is TGCGCCAGCAGCCAAGAGGGGGGACTTAGCAATCAGCCCCAGCATTTT.

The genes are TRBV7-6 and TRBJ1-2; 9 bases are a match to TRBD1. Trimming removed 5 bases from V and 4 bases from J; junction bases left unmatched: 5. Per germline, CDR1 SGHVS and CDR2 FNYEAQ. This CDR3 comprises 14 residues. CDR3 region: CASSTGGAGYGYTF. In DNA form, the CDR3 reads TGTGCCAGCAGCACAGGGGGCGCAGGCTATGGCTACACCTTC.

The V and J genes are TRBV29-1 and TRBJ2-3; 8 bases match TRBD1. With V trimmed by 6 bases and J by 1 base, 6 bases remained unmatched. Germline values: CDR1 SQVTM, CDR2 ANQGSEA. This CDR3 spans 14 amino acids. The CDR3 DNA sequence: TGCAGCGTAGAACAGGGGGTAGGCACAGATACGCAGTATTTT. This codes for CSVEQGVGTDTQYF.

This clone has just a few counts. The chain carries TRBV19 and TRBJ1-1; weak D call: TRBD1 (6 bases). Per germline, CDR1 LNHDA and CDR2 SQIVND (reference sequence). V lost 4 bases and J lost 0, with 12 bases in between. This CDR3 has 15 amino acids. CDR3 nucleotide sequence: TGTGCCAGTAGTACGATACAGGGCCTGAACACTGAAGCTTTCTTT. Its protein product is CASSTIQGLNTEAFF.

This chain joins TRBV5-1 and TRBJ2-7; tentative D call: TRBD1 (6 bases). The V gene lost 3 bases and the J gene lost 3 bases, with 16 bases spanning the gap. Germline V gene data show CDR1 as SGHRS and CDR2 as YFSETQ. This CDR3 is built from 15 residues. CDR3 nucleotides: TGCGCCAGCAGCTCCAACGCAGGGGAAAGCTACGAGCAGTACTTC. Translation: CASSSNAGESYEQYF.

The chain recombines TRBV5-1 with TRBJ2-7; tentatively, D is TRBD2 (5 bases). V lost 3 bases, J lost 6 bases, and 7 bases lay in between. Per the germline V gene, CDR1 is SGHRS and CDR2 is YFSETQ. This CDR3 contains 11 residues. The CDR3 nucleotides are TGCGCCAGCAGCTACGGGGTCGAGCAGTACTTC. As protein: CASSYGVEQYF.

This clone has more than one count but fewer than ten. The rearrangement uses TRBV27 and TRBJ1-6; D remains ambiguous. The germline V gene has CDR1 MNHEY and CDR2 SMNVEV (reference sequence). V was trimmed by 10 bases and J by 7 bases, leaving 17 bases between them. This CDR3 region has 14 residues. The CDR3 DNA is TGTGCCACCGGCCTTCGGCGGATAAATTCACCCCTCCACTTT. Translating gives CATGLRRINSPLHF.